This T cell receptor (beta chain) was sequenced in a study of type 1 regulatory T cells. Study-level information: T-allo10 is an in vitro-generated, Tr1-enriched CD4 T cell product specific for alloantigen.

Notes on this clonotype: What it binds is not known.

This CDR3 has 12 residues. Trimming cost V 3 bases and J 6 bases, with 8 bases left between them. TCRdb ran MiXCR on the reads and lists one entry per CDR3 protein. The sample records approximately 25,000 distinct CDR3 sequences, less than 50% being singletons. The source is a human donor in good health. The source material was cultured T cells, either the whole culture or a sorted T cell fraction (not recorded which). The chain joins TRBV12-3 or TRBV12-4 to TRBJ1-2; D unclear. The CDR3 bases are TGTGCCAGCAGTTTGTACGCCGATGGCTACACCTTC. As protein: CASSLYADGYTF.